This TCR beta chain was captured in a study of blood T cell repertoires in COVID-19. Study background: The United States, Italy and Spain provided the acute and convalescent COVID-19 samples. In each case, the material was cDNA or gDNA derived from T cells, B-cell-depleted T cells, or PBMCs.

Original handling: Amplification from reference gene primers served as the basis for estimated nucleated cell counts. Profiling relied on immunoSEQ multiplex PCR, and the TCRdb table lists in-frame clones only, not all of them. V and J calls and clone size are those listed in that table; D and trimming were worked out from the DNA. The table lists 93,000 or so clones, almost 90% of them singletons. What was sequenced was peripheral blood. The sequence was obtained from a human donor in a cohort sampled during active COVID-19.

CDR3 loop: CASRYGQGGNYGYTF. CDR3 coding DNA: TGTGCCAGCAGATACGGACAGGGAGGCAACTATGGCTACACCTTC. The chain joins TRBV9 to TRBJ1-2; the match to TRBD1 covers 8 bases. The V gene end was trimmed by 5 bases and the J gene end by 2 bases; junction bases not matched to a gene: 8. This CDR3 has 15 residues. CDR1 SGDLS and CDR2 YYNGEE come from the germline V gene.